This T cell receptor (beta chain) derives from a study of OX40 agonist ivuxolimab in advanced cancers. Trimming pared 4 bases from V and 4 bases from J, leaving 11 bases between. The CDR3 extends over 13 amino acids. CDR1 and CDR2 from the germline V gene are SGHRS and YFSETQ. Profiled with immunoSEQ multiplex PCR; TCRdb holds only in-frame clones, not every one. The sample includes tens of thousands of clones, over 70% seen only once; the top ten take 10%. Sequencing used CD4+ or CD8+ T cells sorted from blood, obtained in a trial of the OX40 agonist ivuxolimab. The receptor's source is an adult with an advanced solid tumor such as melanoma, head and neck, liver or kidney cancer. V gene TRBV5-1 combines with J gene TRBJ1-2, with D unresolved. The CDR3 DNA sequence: TGCGCCAGCAGCCCAACAGCAGCCTATGGCTACACCTTC. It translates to CASSPTAAYGYTF.